Each of the 14 T cell receptor beta chains below was sequenced from the same sample in a study of cytomegalovirus exposure and HLA in healthy donors. PCR involved 60 Vbeta and 13 Jbeta primers. Clones were read by immunoSEQ multiplex PCR, and TCRdb kept only the in-frame ones, dropping some. Its listing shows about 130,000 clones. The sequenced sample consisted of PBMCs. The source is a man aged 40-49 years in good health and CMV-seronegative.

V and J are TRBV5-1 and TRBJ2-7; TRBD2 matches 13 bases. The CDR3 is made up of 15 amino acids. Germline CDR1 SGHRS, CDR2 YFSETQ. The junction had 2 bases not matched to a gene; V was cut back by 4 bases and J by 1 base. The CDR3 DNA reads as TGCGCCAGCAGCGGACTAGCGGGAGCATCCTACGAGCAGTACTTC. Protein sequence: CASSGLAGASYEQYF.

The chain combines TRBV6-1 with TRBJ2-7; the match to TRBD1 covers 9 bases. The trim removed 6 bases at V and 0 bases at J, leaving 6 bases unmatched. Germline CDR1 reads MNHNS; CDR2 reads SASEGT. The CDR3 covers 15 residues. CDR3 bases: TGTGCCAGCAGAGCCGGGACAGGGCTCTCCTACGAGCAGTACTTC. Translation: CASRAGTGLSYEQYF.

The chain has TRBV28 and TRBJ2-3; the match to TRBD1 covers 7 bases. V lost 5 bases to trimming and J lost 2 bases; unmatched junction nucleotides: 7. The CDR3 length is 15 residues. Germline CDR1 is MDHEN and CDR2 is SYDVKM. CDR3 nucleotide sequence: TGTGCCAGCAGTCCGAGGGGGCGTTTCACAGATACGCAGTATTTT. It is translated as CASSPRGRFTDTQYF.

The chain is built from TRBV5-5 and TRBJ2-5; possibly TRBD1 for D (6 bases). Deletions cut 3 bases from V and 4 bases from J, with 13 bases between. From germline, CDR1 is SGHKS and CDR2 YYEKEE (reference sequence). The CDR3 is made up of 14 amino acids. CDR3 region: CASSSPGAPETQYF. The CDR3 nucleotides are TGTGCCAGCAGCTCCCCAGGGGCCCCAGAGACCCAGTACTTC.

The chain employs TRBV11-2 and TRBJ2-2; 7 bases are shared with TRBD2. V was clipped by 7 bases and J by 5 bases; unmatched bases: 13. Germline V lookup: CDR1 SGHAT, CDR2 FQNNGV. The CDR3 loop spans 16 amino acids. The CDR3 DNA reads TGTGCCAGCATACAAACCGGCGGGAGTTTAACCGGGGAGCTGTTTTTT. This sequence encodes CASIQTGGSLTGELFF. Using reference TRBV11-2 and TRBJ2-2 for the parts outside the CDR3, the full variable domain is EAGVAQSPRYKIIEKRQSVAFWCNPISGHATLYWYQQILGQGPKLLIQFQNNGVVDDSQLPKDRFSAERLKGVDSTLKIQPAKLEDSAVYLCASIQTGGSLTGELFFGEGSRLTVL.

The V gene is TRBV11-3, the J gene TRBJ1-1, with D uncertain. Looked up from germline, CDR1 is SGHNT and CDR2 is YENEEA. The V end was cut by 3 bases, the J end by 1 base, with 21 bases between. CDR3 length equals 18 residues. The CDR3 spells CASSLNQLGDVPNTEAFF. CDR3 sequence (DNA): TGTGCCAGCAGCTTGAACCAGTTGGGAGACGTACCGAACACTGAAGCTTTCTTT.

The gene calls are TRBV15 and TRBJ2-7; D not resolved. The CDR3 loop spans 12 amino acids. Germline CDR1 and CDR2: LNHNV and YYDKDF (reference sequence). V gave up 5 bases and J gave up 5 bases, with 10 bases separating them. The CDR3 DNA sequence: TGTGCCACCAGCCCCAGTCCTCACGAGCAGTACTTC. Translating gives CATSPSPHEQYF.

The chain carries TRBV5-1 and TRBJ2-1, with 11 positions matching TRBD2. The CDR3 sequence is 16 residues long. Germline-derived CDR1 and CDR2 are SGHRS and YFSETQ. V trimming: 4 bases; J trimming: 8 bases; junction bases outside the gene matches: 11. The CDR3 DNA is TGCGCCAGCAGCACCAATAGCGGGAGGGCCAAAGATGAGCAGTTCTTC. Its translation is CASSTNSGRAKDEQFF.

CDR3 bases: TGTGCCAGCAGCCAAGCGGGGGTGGCTTACACAGATACGCAGTATTTT. Translation gives CASSQAGVAYTDTQYF. The chain employs TRBV4-2 and TRBJ2-3; maybe TRBD2 (6 bases). V was shortened by 1 base and J by 2 bases, with 13 bases between the two germline ends. Germline V gives CDR1 LGHNA, CDR2 YNFKEQ. This CDR3 has 16 residues.

This CDR3 reads CASSLDEGVTYNEQFF. The CDR3 DNA reads TGTGCCAGCAGCTTAGATGAGGGCGTCACCTACAATGAGCAGTTCTTC. This chain connects TRBV11-2 to TRBJ2-1, with a possible D match to TRBD2 (5 bases). V lost 0 bases and J 2 bases, leaving 11 bases between the germline ends. Germline loops: CDR1 SGHAT, CDR2 FQNNGV. This CDR3 comprises 16 residues.

This chain uses TRBV6-4 with TRBJ2-3; no clear D gene. The CDR3 has 13 residues. Trimming pared 6 bases from V and 3 bases from J, leaving 10 bases between. Germline values: CDR1 MRHNA, CDR2 SNTAGT. The CDR3 region has the DNA TGTGCCAGCAGCCGAGTGAGGACAGATACGCAGTATTTT. Amino acids: CASSRVRTDTQYF.

This chain links TRBV4-2 with TRBJ1-2; no firm D call. Germline V lookup: CDR1 LGHNA, CDR2 YNFKEQ. V lost 0 bases to trimming and J lost 4 bases, with 12 bases between them. This CDR3 spans 15 amino acids. In nucleotides, the CDR3 is TGTGCCAGCAGCCAAGATTTGACACTGGCCTATGGCTACACCTTC. Protein: CASSQDLTLAYGYTF.

Here the CDR3 DNA reads TGTGCCAGCAGGCGGGACAGGGGGTGGGGTGAAGCTTTCTTT. Residues: CASRRDRGWGEAFF. J is TRBJ1-1 and V is TRBV5-8, with 11 bases that match TRBD1. The CDR3 has 14 amino acids. V lost 5 bases to trimming and J lost 7 bases; unmatched junction nucleotides: 7. Germline-derived CDR1 and CDR2 are SGHTS and YDEGEE. Full variable domain (outside the CDR3, taken from reference TRBV5-8 and TRBJ1-1): EAGVTQSPTHLIKTRGQQATLRCSPISGHTSVYWYQQALGLGLQFLLWYDEGEERNRGNFPPRFSGRQFPNYSSELNVNALELEDSALYLCASRRDRGWGEAFFGQGTRLTVV.

The chain recombines TRBV19 with TRBJ2-2; 10 bases are a match to TRBD2. V shed 5 bases and J 5 bases; nucleotides not matched to a gene: 8. The CDR3 sequence is 16 residues long. The V gene's germline CDR1 is LNHDA and CDR2 SQIVND (reference sequence). The CDR3 loop is CASSVSSGSFTGELFF. In nucleotides, the CDR3 is TGTGCCAGTAGTGTCTCTAGCGGGAGTTTTACCGGGGAGCTGTTTTTT.